One and the same sample provided the 29 T cell receptor beta chains below, sequenced in a study of T cell repertoires in cytomegalovirus infection. These receptors lack a known antigen. One entry per CDR3 protein results from TCRdb running MiXCR on the reads. This repertoire shows some 940,000 distinct CDR3 sequences, roughly 31% found once; its top ten account for 13%. Source: cultured CD8+ T cells from PBMCs, taken from culture after CMV antigen stimulation. The receptor set was obtained from a human donor in good health (CMV status not recorded). Some clones in this sample may be carry-over from other donors' samples.

The rearrangement uses TRBV20-1 and TRBJ1-2; TRBD1 matches at 8 bases. CDR3 size: 14 residues. V was clipped by 5 bases and J by 8 bases; unmatched bases: 13. Looked up from germline, CDR1 is DFQATT and CDR2 is SNEGSKA (reference sequence). The CDR3 DNA sequence: TGCAGTGCTCAGTGGACAGGGCGGAGGGAAGGCTACACCTTC. This encodes CSAQWTGRREGYTF.

The CDR3 sequence is CASSDLAGGPLQETQYF. CDR3 bases: TGTGCCAGCAGTGACCTAGCGGGGGGGCCGTTGCAAGAGACCCAGTACTTC. The chain uses TRBV6-1 and TRBJ2-5, with TRBD2 matching 12 bases. The V and J ends lost 3 bases and 2 bases, in that order; junction bases with no gene match: 7. Germline assignment: CDR1 MNHNS and CDR2 SASEGT. The length of the CDR3 is 17 residues.

The rearrangement joins TRBV5-5 to TRBJ1-5; 8 positions match TRBD1. Germline V gene data show CDR1 as SGHKS and CDR2 as YYEKEE (reference sequence). The CDR3 has 16 residues. V was pared by 4 bases and J by 8 bases, with 14 bases of the junction left unmatched. The chain's CDR3 is CASSDQTGESMEPQHF. CDR3 bases: TGTGCCAGCAGCGATCAGACAGGGGAATCGATGGAGCCCCAGCATTTT.

This clonotype was observed many times. This chain joins TRBV7-2 and TRBJ2-1; 8 bases fit TRBD1. This CDR3 is built from 17 residues. CDR1 SGHTA and CDR2 FQGNSA come from the germline V gene. The J segment lost 10 bases and the V segment lost 5 bases, leaving 19 bases of the junction unmatched. This CDR3 is CASSHRGYADGPREQFF. The CDR3 nucleotides read TGTGCCAGCAGCCACAGGGGGTACGCGGACGGGCCGAGGGAGCAGTTCTTC.

V is TRBV7-9 and J is TRBJ2-1; TRBD1 might be the D (5 bases). V gave up 5 bases and J gave up 9 bases, with 17 bases separating them. The germline V gene has CDR1 SEHNR and CDR2 FQNEAQ (reference sequence). This CDR3 has 14 amino acids. The chain's CDR3 is CASSHILDQGEQFF. As DNA, the CDR3 is TGTGCCAGCAGCCATATATTAGACCAGGGTGAGCAGTTCTTC.

The CDR3 here is CASGLVGGGSYEQYF. The CDR3 coding sequence is TGTGCTAGTGGTTTGGTAGGCGGAGGCTCCTACGAGCAGTACTTC. The rearrangement links TRBV12-5 to TRBJ2-7; maybe TRBD2 (5 bases). V dropped 0 bases and J dropped 0 bases, with 9 bases sitting between them. CDR1 and CDR2 from the germline V gene are LGHNT and FRNRAP. The CDR3 loop spans 15 amino acids. The whole variable domain, filled in from reference TRBV12-5 and TRBJ2-7, reads DARVTQTPRHKVTEMGQEVTMRCQPILGHNTVFWYRQTMMQGLELLAYFRNRAPLDDSGMPKDRFSAEMPDATLATLKIQPSEPRDSAVYFCASGLVGGGSYEQYFGPGTRLTVT.

This clonotype was observed at least ten times. The V call is TRBV7-6, the J call TRBJ2-2; 11 positions agree with TRBD2. There are 20 residues in the CDR3. Per the germline V gene, CDR1 is SGHVS and CDR2 is FNYEAQ. J was trimmed by 4 bases and V by 5 bases; bases with no gene match: 18. CDR3 sequence: CASSPPEETSGVWGTGELFF. The CDR3, as DNA: TGTGCCAGCAGCCCCCCGGAGGAGACTAGCGGGGTCTGGGGCACCGGGGAGCTGTTTTTT.

The chain employs TRBV6-5 and TRBJ2-1, with TRBD1 matching over 8 bases. In germline, CDR1 is MNHEY, CDR2 SVGAGI. The J segment lost 9 bases and the V segment lost 4 bases, leaving 8 bases of the junction unmatched. CDR3 size: 14 residues. The CDR3 region has the DNA TGTGCCAGCAGTTCTCCCGGGCAGGGGGCTGAGCAGTTCTTC. Translating it yields CASSSPGQGAEQFF.

This clonotype was observed at least ten times. This sequence joins TRBV6-1 and TRBJ2-7; 9 positions agree with TRBD1. V shed 0 bases and J 6 bases; nucleotides not matched to a gene: 6. The CDR3 runs to 15 residues. Germline V gene lookup returns CDR1 MNHNS and CDR2 SASEGT. This chain's CDR3 is CASSEAHGTGFEQYF. The DNA for the CDR3 is TGTGCCAGCAGTGAAGCCCACGGGACAGGGTTCGAGCAGTACTTC.

This clonotype was picked up a small number of times. V is TRBV7-6 and J is TRBJ1-4; D not resolved. Germline V lookup: CDR1 SGHVS, CDR2 FNYEAQ. V dropped 5 bases and J dropped 4 bases, with 8 bases sitting between them. The length of the CDR3 is 13 residues. The CDR3 DNA reads TGTGCCAGCAGCGCAAGATTTAATGAAAAACTGTTTTTT. This translates into CASSARFNEKLFF. Looking up the rest from reference TRBV7-6 and TRBJ1-4 gives the full variable domain: GAGVSQSPRYKVTKRGQDVALRCDPISGHVSLYWYRQALGQGPEFLTYFNYEAQQDKSGLPNDRFSAERPEGSISTLTIQRTEQRDSAMYRCASSARFNEKLFFGSGTQLSVL.

There are a few counts of this clonotype. V is TRBV4-2 and J is TRBJ2-6; D unclear. CDR1 is LGHNA and CDR2 is YNFKEQ in the germline V gene. CDR3 length equals 16 residues. Trimming stripped 0 bases from V and 2 bases from J, with 8 bases between. In DNA, the CDR3 is TGTGCCAGCAGCCAAGAAGAGGAAACTGGGGCCAACGTCCTGACTTTC. Translating gives CASSQEEETGANVLTF.

The chain combines TRBV20-1 with TRBJ1-1; no reliable D call. Per the germline V gene, CDR1 is DFQATT and CDR2 is SNEGSKA (reference sequence). Trimming took 0 bases from V and 3 from J, leaving 14 bases between them. The length of the CDR3 is 15 residues. CDR3: CSARDLVAGDTEAFF. CDR3 bases: TGCAGTGCTAGAGATCTGGTAGCCGGGGACACTGAAGCTTTCTTT.

The chain uses TRBV6-6 and TRBJ2-5; a weak D match, TRBD2 (5 bases). Deletions cut 6 bases from V and 0 bases from J, with 8 bases between. Germline V gene sequence: CDR1 MNHNY, CDR2 SVGAGI (reference sequence). The CDR3 consists of 13 residues. The CDR3, as DNA: TGTGCCAGCAGGGAGGACCACCAAGAGACCCAGTACTTC. This codes for CASREDHQETQYF.

The rearrangement joins TRBV15 to TRBJ1-6; D not certain. In germline, CDR1 is LNHNV, CDR2 YYDKDF (reference sequence). This CDR3 has 13 amino acids. Trimming pared 4 bases from V and 14 bases from J, leaving 15 bases between. The CDR3 DNA is TGTGCCACCAGCACAAACCCCTTTCGAGCCCTCCACTTT. Residues: CATSTNPFRALHF.

This clonotype has just a few counts. The CDR3 DNA follows: TGTGCCACCAGCAGGCCGGGGACAGGGTACGGAAACACCATATATTTT. Amino acid sequence: CATSRPGTGYGNTIYF. V and J are TRBV15 and TRBJ1-3, with 9 positions matching TRBD1. V trimming: 3 bases; J trimming: 4 bases; junction bases outside the gene matches: 7. The CDR3 runs 16 residues. CDR1 is LNHNV, CDR2 YYDKDF, per germline (reference sequence).

Comment on this clonotype: An end of the junction does not agree with germline; a read error may underlie this. The rearrangement joins TRBV29-1 to TRBJ2-6; TRBD1 matches 7 bases. The CDR3 sequence is 16 residues long. Germline V lookup: CDR1 SQVTM, CDR2 ANQGSEA. The DNA of the CDR3 is TGCAGCGTCCACGGGGACAGTTACTCTGGGACCAACGTCCTGACTTTC. Protein: CSVHGDSYSGTNVLTF.

To note about this clonotype: Its ends do not fully match the called genes, so a read error is possible. The V and J genes are TRBV6-1 and TRBJ1-1, with D perhaps matching TRBD1 (6 bases). Germline V gene lookup returns CDR1 MNHNS and CDR2 SASEGT. The CDR3 extends over 13 amino acids. The DNA for the CDR3 is TGTGCCAACAGTTTGGGGGCACGGACTGAAGCTTTCTTT. Its protein product is CANSLGARTEAFF.

This clonotype has more than one count but fewer than ten. The chain recombines TRBV20-1 with TRBJ2-7; D unclear. Germline V CDR1 and CDR2: DFQATT, SNEGSKA (reference sequence). The CDR3 totals 13 residues. Deletions cut 2 bases from V and 0 bases from J, with 8 bases between. The CDR3 DNA reads TGCAGTGCTAGAATGGGCAACTCCTACGAGCAGTACTTC. As protein: CSARMGNSYEQYF.

This clonotype was counted many times. This rearrangement joins TRBV7-6 to TRBJ2-1, with 8 bases that match TRBD1. CDR3 length equals 16 residues. J was trimmed by 6 bases and V by 5 bases; bases with no gene match: 12. The germline V gene has CDR1 SGHVS and CDR2 FNYEAQ. As DNA, the CDR3 is TGTGCCAGCAGCATATCCCGGGACAGGTTATCCAATGAGCAGTTCTTC. It codes for CASSISRDRLSNEQFF. Using reference TRBV7-6 and TRBJ2-1 for the parts outside the CDR3, the full variable domain is GAGVSQSPRYKVTKRGQDVALRCDPISGHVSLYWYRQALGQGPEFLTYFNYEAQQDKSGLPNDRFSAERPEGSISTLTIQRTEQRDSAMYRCASSISRDRLSNEQFFGPGTRLTVL.

This clonotype was counted ten times or more. The chain links TRBV7-9 to TRBJ2-7; perhaps D is TRBD1 or TRBD2 (5 bases each). V was pared by 8 bases and J by 4 bases, with 6 bases between. The CDR3 has 10 residues. Germline lookup yields CDR1 SEHNR and CDR2 FQNEAQ (reference sequence). The CDR3 is CASGGYEQYF. The CDR3 nucleotides are TGTGCCAGCGGGGGATACGAGCAGTACTTC.

There are a few counts of this clonotype. The gene calls are TRBV27 and TRBJ1-5; TRBD1 aligns across 10 bases. The CDR3 spans 14 residues. V shed 5 bases and J 11 bases; nucleotides not matched to a gene: 9. Germline V gene data show CDR1 as MNHEY and CDR2 as SMNVEV (reference sequence). CDR3 in DNA: TGTGCCAGCAGTCCCGGACAGGGGGGATTGGCCCAGCATTTT. As protein: CASSPGQGGLAQHF.

This sequence joins TRBV2 and TRBJ2-6; D possibly corresponds to TRBD1 (6 bases). CDR1 and CDR2 from the germline V gene are SNHLY and FYNNEI. Between the trimmed V and J ends, which lost 10 bases and 7 bases, there was a span of 17 bases. The CDR3 totals 14 residues. As DNA, the CDR3 is TGTGCCAACACAGGGTCCGACGGAGCCAACGTCCTGACTTTC. It translates to CANTGSDGANVLTF.

This clonotype has a single count. The rearrangement uses TRBV6-6 and TRBJ2-7, with a tentative D call TRBD1 (6 bases). Germline loops: CDR1 MNHNY, CDR2 SVGAGI (reference sequence). The V end was cut by 5 bases, the J end by 1 base, with 18 bases between. The CDR3 sequence is 16 residues long. The CDR3 DNA reads as TGTGCCAGCAGTGGGGAACAGGGCCCGCCGTCCTACGAGCAGTACTTC. It specifies CASSGEQGPPSYEQYF.

This chain links TRBV27 with TRBJ2-7; tentatively, D is TRBD1 (5 bases). This CDR3 contains 16 residues. Trimming removed 5 bases at V and 0 bases at J, with 17 bases between. Per the germline V gene, CDR1 is MNHEY and CDR2 is SMNVEV (reference sequence). The CDR3 loop reads CASSPHSEDISYEQYV. The CDR3 DNA is TGTGCCAGCAGTCCTCACTCAGAGGACATCTCCTACGAGCAGTACGTC.

CDR3 DNA sequence: TGTGCCAGCAACTATGGGGGCACCCCCTACGAGCAGTACGTC. It yields the protein CASNYGGTPYEQYV. V gene TRBV5-6 combines with J gene TRBJ2-7; D may be TRBD1 (6 bases). Germline V gene sequence: CDR1 SGHDT, CDR2 YYEEEE. V lost 6 bases and J lost 2, with 15 bases in between. The CDR3 sequence is 14 residues long.

Only a few counts were recorded for this clonotype. The genes are TRBV6-1 and TRBJ1-4, with D possibly being TRBD1 (5 bases). V lost 2 bases to trimming and J lost 0 bases, with 13 bases between them. The CDR3 covers 17 residues. Germline lookup yields CDR1 MNHNS and CDR2 SASEGT. CDR3 residues: CASSETGFRATNEKLFF. CDR3 in DNA: TGTGCCAGCAGTGAAACAGGTTTTCGTGCAACTAATGAAAAACTGTTTTTT.

This clonotype was detected a few times. The chain recombines TRBV6-8 with TRBJ2-2, with 7 bases lining up with TRBD1. Per germline, CDR1 MNHGY and CDR2 SAAAGT. The CDR3 length is 15 residues. The V gene end was trimmed by 3 bases and the J gene end by 3 bases; junction bases not matched to a gene: 4. The CDR3 sequence is CASSYWQGDTGELFF. The CDR3 DNA is TGTGCCAGCAGTTATTGGCAGGGGGACACCGGGGAGCTGTTTTTT.

The chain employs TRBV20-1 and TRBJ2-7; 7 bases are shared with TRBD2. The length of the CDR3 is 14 residues. V lost 3 bases to trimming and J lost 4 bases; unmatched junction nucleotides: 9. Germline V gene sequence: CDR1 DFQATT, CDR2 SNEGSKA (reference sequence). The CDR3 DNA is TGCAGTGCTAGCTCGGCGGGAGAGGGGTACGAGCAGTACTTC. Translation gives CSASSAGEGYEQYF.

A few counts support this clonotype. The rearrangement links TRBV12-3 or TRBV12-4 to TRBJ2-1; D gene unclear. The CDR3 covers 21 residues. V was clipped by 6 bases and J by 0 bases, with 30 bases between them. The DNA for the CDR3 is TGTGCCAGCAGCCCTAAGGATCCCGCCAGTGTGACCGAGTACTCCTACAATGAGCAGTTCTTC. Protein sequence: CASSPKDPASVTEYSYNEQFF.